The 25 T cell receptor beta chains below were found in one sample sequenced in a study of shared clonotypes between healthy human individuals (TCRdb year 2020). The library was obtained by the immunoSEQ multiplex PCR assay. TCRdb took over this immuneACCESS table, retaining in-frame rearrangements with V and J assigned. Such tables are incomplete; in checked studies, under half of the missing clones stem from an unresolved V gene, and the remainder is unexplained. In all, the sample holds 1.4 million or so clones, and about 98.5% of those were seen once. The top ten clonotypes cover about 0.4% of the sample. The specimen sequenced was naive CD4+ T cells sorted from blood. Sample cell subset or site, as interpreted from the label and publication: CD45RA+ positively selected. Every receptor here comes from a man aged 25 to 40 in good health.

The chain is built from TRBV11-2 and TRBJ2-5, with D unclear. This CDR3 comprises 16 residues. Germline loops: CDR1 SGHAT, CDR2 FQNNGV. Trimming shortened V by 2 bases and J by 4 bases, and 17 bases separated the two germline ends. CDR3 protein: CASSLFQPHARETQYF. CDR3 nucleotide sequence: TGTGCCAGCAGCTTATTCCAGCCCCATGCAAGAGAGACCCAGTACTTC. Combining the CDR3 with reference TRBV11-2 and TRBJ2-5 gives the whole variable domain EAGVAQSPRYKIIEKRQSVAFWCNPISGHATLYWYQQILGQGPKLLIQFQNNGVVDDSQLPKDRFSAERLKGVDSTLKIQPAKLEDSAVYLCASSLFQPHARETQYFGPGTRLLVL.

V gene TRBV18 combines with J gene TRBJ2-7; D tentatively reads TRBD1 or TRBD2 (5 bases each). V shed 6 bases and J shed 3 bases, with 15 bases lying between them. The CDR3 runs to 14 residues. Germline lookup yields CDR1 KGHSH and CDR2 LQKENI. The CDR3 coding sequence is TGTGCCAGCTCGCTTTCCGGGACCGACTACGAGCAGTACTTC. Its translation is CASSLSGTDYEQYF. The full variable domain, its missing parts supplied by reference TRBV18 and TRBJ2-7, is NAGVMQNPRHLVRRRGQEARLRCSPMKGHSHVYWYRQLPEEGLKFMVYLQKENIIDESGMPKERFSAEFPKEGPSILRIQQVVRGDSAAYFCASSLSGTDYEQYFGPGTRLTVT.

The chain combines TRBV28 with TRBJ1-3; tentatively, D is TRBD1 (6 bases). The CDR3 runs to 14 residues. Trimming removed 10 bases at V and 0 bases at J, with 13 bases between. The germline gives CDR1 MDHEN, CDR2 SYDVKM. Here the CDR3 DNA reads TGTGCCATAAATCGACAGGCCTCTGGAAACACCATATATTTT. Protein: CAINRQASGNTIYF.

V gene TRBV7-3 combines with J gene TRBJ2-7, with D maybe TRBD2 (5 bases). The length of the CDR3 is 20 residues. Between the trimmed V and J ends, which lost 5 bases and 0 bases, there was a span of 29 bases. Germline V lookup: CDR1 SGHTA, CDR2 FQGTGA. The CDR3 protein is CASSPRGRAGTDKSSYEQYF. The CDR3 DNA follows: TGTGCCAGCAGCCCCCGGGGTAGGGCAGGCACCGACAAAAGCTCCTACGAGCAGTACTTC.

The gene calls are TRBV27 and TRBJ2-2; 8 bases align to TRBD1. Germline CDR1 is MNHEY and CDR2 is SMNVEV (reference sequence). The CDR3 totals 14 residues. The trim removed 6 bases at V and 16 bases at J, leaving 16 bases unmatched. The CDR3: CASSPTRTGSQEFF. Written as DNA, the CDR3 is TGTGCCAGCAGCCCCACACGGACAGGGTCTCAGGAGTTTTTT.

This chain uses TRBV5-1 with TRBJ2-3; 9 bases match TRBD2. The CDR3 extends over 17 amino acids. Trimming at V came to 2 bases and at J to 4 bases, leaving 11 bases not matched to a gene. Germline assignment: CDR1 SGHRS and CDR2 YFSETQ. CDR3 sequence reads: CASSFPGLAGVPDTQYF. As DNA, the CDR3 is TGCGCCAGCAGCTTCCCTGGTTTAGCGGGAGTACCAGATACGCAGTATTTT.

The chain joins TRBV27 to TRBJ2-1; tentatively, D is TRBD1 (5 bases). The CDR3 totals 19 residues. V was trimmed by 3 bases and J by 8 bases, leaving 29 bases between them. The germline gives CDR1 MNHEY, CDR2 SMNVEV (reference sequence). The CDR3 DNA follows: TGTGCCAGCAGTTTCTACTCCCTCAAAAGTAAGGGGCCTACATATGAGCAGTTCTTC. This codes for CASSFYSLKSKGPTYEQFF.

The J gene is TRBJ2-1, the V gene TRBV18; a possible D gene is TRBD1 (6 bases). V was cut by 5 bases and J by 1 base, with 18 bases left in between. The CDR3 runs to 17 residues. Germline CDR1 is KGHSH and CDR2 is LQKENI. The CDR3 region has the DNA TGTGCCAGCTCATCGGACAGCCCCGTAGGGTCCTACAATGAGCAGTTCTTC. It encodes CASSSDSPVGSYNEQFF. Full variable domain (outside the CDR3, taken from reference TRBV18 and TRBJ2-1): NAGVMQNPRHLVRRRGQEARLRCSPMKGHSHVYWYRQLPEEGLKFMVYLQKENIIDESGMPKERFSAEFPKEGPSILRIQQVVRGDSAAYFCASSSDSPVGSYNEQFFGPGTRLTVL.

This chain joins TRBV9 and TRBJ2-4; 9 bases map to TRBD2. The CDR3 covers 13 residues. Germline CDR1 reads SGDLS; CDR2 reads YYNGEE. J lost 14 bases, V lost 2 bases, and 8 bases had no gene match. The CDR3 DNA is TGTGCCAGCAGCGTTGGGGCGGGAGGGGCAAAGTACTTC. This encodes CASSVGAGGAKYF.

The chain joins TRBV5-4 to TRBJ1-6, with TRBD1 matching over 7 bases. From germline, CDR1 is SGHNT and CDR2 YYREEE (reference sequence). Trimming removed 1 base from V and 4 bases from J; junction bases left unmatched: 2. CDR3 size: 15 residues. The chain's CDR3 is CASSLKTGYNSPLHF. CDR3 DNA: TGTGCCAGCAGCTTGAAGACAGGGTATAATTCACCCCTCCACTTT.

The rearrangement uses TRBV2 and TRBJ1-5, with a weak D call TRBD1 (5 bases). CDR1 and CDR2 from the germline V gene are SNHLY and FYNNEI. The CDR3 runs 16 residues. Trimming pared 7 bases from V and 1 base from J, leaving 17 bases between. The CDR3 loop reads CASTYEAGYSNQPQHF. CDR3 coding DNA: TGTGCCAGCACCTACGAGGCAGGGTACAGCAATCAGCCCCAGCATTTT. Full variable domain (missing parts from reference TRBV2 and TRBJ1-5): EPEVTQTPSHQVTQMGQEVILRCVPISNHLYFYWYRQILGQKVEFLVSFYNNEISEKSEIFDDQFSVERPDGSNFTLKIRSTKLEDSAMYFCASTYEAGYSNQPQHFGDGTRLSIL.

As regards this clone: The sample holds other DNA sequences that translate to the same CDR3. The chain combines TRBV19 with TRBJ2-1, with TRBD2 identical over 14 bases. The CDR3 loop spans 15 amino acids. Germline CDR1 LNHDA, CDR2 SQIVND (reference sequence). V was pared by 4 bases and J by 6 bases, with 2 bases of the junction left unmatched. The CDR3 reads CASSTGTSGSNEQFF. The DNA for the CDR3 is TGTGCCAGTAGTACCGGGACTAGCGGGAGCAATGAGCAGTTCTTC. Full variable domain (missing parts from reference TRBV19 and TRBJ2-1): DGGITQSPKYLFRKEGQNVTLSCEQNLNHDAMYWYRQDPGQGLRLIYYSQIVNDFQKGDIAEGYSVSREKKESFPLTVTSAQKNPTAFYLCASSTGTSGSNEQFFGPGTRLTVL.

With respect to this clone: This specimen includes other DNA sequences encoding the same CDR3. The chain joins TRBV5-1 to TRBJ2-7; tentative D call: TRBD1 (6 bases). Germline V gene data show CDR1 as SGHRS and CDR2 as YFSETQ. The CDR3 sequence is 13 residues long. Trimming cost V 0 bases and J 6 bases, with 10 bases left between them. The CDR3 DNA is TGCGCCAGCAGCTTGGTCTCAGGGGTCGAGCAGTACTTC. It is translated as CASSLVSGVEQYF.

V is TRBV18 and J is TRBJ2-5, with D unresolved. V lost 8 bases and J lost 1, with 5 bases in between. CDR3 length equals 11 residues. The V gene's germline CDR1 is KGHSH and CDR2 LQKENI. CDR3 in amino acids: CASTAQETQYF. DNA for the CDR3: TGTGCCAGCACAGCCCAAGAGACCCAGTACTTC.

On this clone: An end of the junction does not agree with germline; a read error may underlie this. This chain uses TRBV6-5 with TRBJ2-4; 8 bases map to TRBD2. Germline loops: CDR1 MNHEY, CDR2 SVGAGI. The CDR3 consists of 13 residues. In DNA, the CDR3 is TGTGCCAGCAGTTACTCGCGGGGGGCAGGGAGGAACTTC. Its translation is CASSYSRGAGRNF.

The rearrangement uses TRBV5-6 and TRBJ1-1, with D unclear. CDR1 SGHDT and CDR2 YYEEEE come from the germline V gene. The ends were cut back, 1 base at V and 1 base at J, with 5 bases in the middle. The CDR3 consists of 13 residues. The DNA of the CDR3 is TGTGCCAGCAGCTTGAGGTGGAACACTGAAGCTTTCTTT. It translates to CASSLRWNTEAFF.

The rearrangement joins TRBV11-3 to TRBJ2-1; D is possibly TRBD2 (6 bases). V shed 0 bases and J shed 5 bases, with 11 bases lying between them. This CDR3 is built from 15 residues. Germline V CDR1 and CDR2: SGHNT, YENEEA. Here the CDR3 reads CASSLDGLSNNEQFF. The CDR3 DNA follows: TGTGCCAGCAGCTTAGACGGACTATCAAACAATGAGCAGTTCTTC.

The chain links TRBV6-1 to TRBJ2-7, with TRBD1 matching over 8 bases. J was trimmed by 9 bases and V by 3 bases; bases with no gene match: 7. CDR3 length: 13 residues. Germline CDR1 MNHNS, CDR2 SASEGT. CDR3 sequence (DNA): TGTGCCAGCAGTGAGGACAGGGAAGGGGGGCAGTACTTC. It specifies CASSEDREGGQYF.

DNA for the CDR3: TGTGCCAGCGCCTTTCGGGGGGATCTCTCTGGAAACACCATATATTTT. This gives the protein CASAFRGDLSGNTIYF. The gene calls are TRBV7-9 and TRBJ1-3; possible D gene TRBD1, 5 bases. Germline CDR1 is SEHNR and CDR2 is FQNEAQ (reference sequence). CDR3 length equals 16 residues. V was shortened by 8 bases and J by 0 bases, with 17 bases between the two germline ends. Full variable domain (missing parts from reference TRBV7-9 and TRBJ1-3): DTGVSQNPRHKITKRGQNVTFRCDPISEHNRLYWYRQTLGQGPEFLTYFQNEAQLEKSRLLSDRFSAERPKGSFSTLEIQRTEQGDSAMYLCASAFRGDLSGNTIYFGEGSWLTVV.

The CDR3 nucleotides read TGTGCCAGCAGCCAGATCGGGGACACTGAAGCTTTCTTT. Its translation: CASSQIGDTEAFF. The chain recombines TRBV28 with TRBJ1-1; D remains ambiguous. The CDR3 is 13 amino acids. Germline V lookup: CDR1 MDHEN, CDR2 SYDVKM. Trimming cost V 6 bases and J 3 bases, with 11 bases left between them.

CDR3 DNA sequence: TGTGCCAGCAGCACCTGGACTAGCGGGAGCAATGAGCAGTTCTTC. This gives the protein CASSTWTSGSNEQFF. The gene calls are TRBV11-3 and TRBJ2-1; 13 bases fit TRBD2. V was pared by 5 bases and J by 6 bases, with 4 bases of the junction left unmatched. This CDR3 has 15 residues. Germline CDR1 and CDR2: SGHNT and YENEEA.

The chain joins TRBV28 to TRBJ2-1; D gene uncertain. The CDR3 length is 13 residues. V shed 9 bases and J shed 3 bases, with 12 bases lying between them. The germline V gene has CDR1 MDHEN and CDR2 SYDVKM. The DNA for the CDR3 is TGTGCCAGTTCCGTAGCAGACTACAATGAGCAGTTCTTC. It is translated as CASSVADYNEQFF. Using reference TRBV28 and TRBJ2-1 for the parts outside the CDR3, the full variable domain is DVKVTQSSRYLVKRTGEKVFLECVQDMDHENMFWYRQDPGLGLRLIYFSYDVKMKEKGDIPEGYSVSREKKERFSLILESASTNQTSMYLCASSVADYNEQFFGPGTRLTVL.

This sequence joins TRBV28 and TRBJ2-2; D unclear. Trimming left V 1 base short and J 0 bases short, with 15 bases between. In germline, CDR1 is MDHEN, CDR2 SYDVKM. The CDR3 contains 18 residues. The CDR3 reads CASSLYPYKKANTGELFF. The CDR3 DNA is TGTGCCAGCAGTTTATACCCCTACAAGAAAGCGAACACCGGGGAGCTGTTTTTT.

The chain employs TRBV6-6 and TRBJ1-3, with 9 bases that match TRBD1. CDR3 length: 16 residues. The V gene end was trimmed by 6 bases and the J gene end by 1 base; junction bases not matched to a gene: 7. CDR1 is MNHNY, CDR2 SVGAGI, per germline (reference sequence). The CDR3 DNA follows: TGTGCCAGCAGATTCCGGGACAGGGTGTCTGGAAACACCATATATTTT. The encoded protein is CASRFRDRVSGNTIYF.

The rearrangement joins TRBV28 to TRBJ1-4; 7 bases are shared with TRBD1. Germline V gives CDR1 MDHEN, CDR2 SYDVKM. V lost 6 bases, J lost 10 bases, and 8 bases stayed unmatched. CDR3 length equals 13 residues. The CDR3 DNA sequence: TGTGCCAGCAGGAGCGGCGGGACAGTAAAACTGTTTTTT. Translated: CASRSGGTVKLFF. Full variable domain (remainder filled in from reference TRBV28 and TRBJ1-4): DVKVTQSSRYLVKRTGEKVFLECVQDMDHENMFWYRQDPGLGLRLIYFSYDVKMKEKGDIPEGYSVSREKKERFSLILESASTNQTSMYLCASRSGGTVKLFFGSGTQLSVL.